A selection of T cell receptor beta chains follows, all from one sample in a study of blood T cell repertoires in COVID-19. Only in-frame clones appear in the TCRdb table, and some are missing; sequencing was by immunoSEQ multiplex PCR. The sample comprises about 56,000 clones, 89% of which are singletons, and about 46% rests with the top ten. The sequenced sample was peripheral blood. The source of these receptors is a woman in her fifties or sixties with COVID-19, enrolled during active disease. Each CDR3 is given with its conserved first and last residue. D genes are given only for firm matches. Some rows mark clone size as missing; the rest say once, few, many or name a class of expanded clone.

>NA|TRBJ2-5|NA|TRBV12-3/TRBV12-4
CASQGRQETQYF
TGTGCCAGTCAGGGCCGCCAAGAGACCCAGTACTTC
>NA|TRBJ2-7|NA|TRBV24-1
CATSEAAFYEQYF
TGTGCCACCAGTGAGGCGGCTTTCTACGAGCAGTACTTC
>TRBD1|TRBJ1-6|NA|TRBV2
CASGQGQVGNSPLHF
TGTGCCAGTGGACAGGGCCAAGTCGGGAATTCACCCCTCCACTTT
>NA|TRBJ2-1|NA|TRBV6-1
CASSEQGRGSAEQFF
TGTGCCAGCAGTGAACAGGGCAGGGGAAGTGCTGAGCAGTTCTTC
>TRBD2|TRBJ2-1|NA|TRBV2
CASRRGGSSYNEQFF
TGTGCCAGCAGGCGGGGCGGGAGCTCCTACAATGAGCAGTTCTTC
>NA|TRBJ2-7|NA|TRBV5-1
CASSLAGNGYEQYF
TGCGCCAGCAGCTTGGCAGGTAACGGCTACGAGCAGTACTTC
>NA|TRBJ2-1|few|TRBV1
CTSSQETNLRPCEQFF
TGCACCAGCAGCCAAGAGACTAACTTACGGCCATGTGAGCAGTTCTTC
>NA|TRBJ1-2|NA|TRBV30
CAWSSRTGYGYTF
TGTGCCTGGAGCTCAAGGACGGGGTATGGCTACACCTTC
>NA|TRBJ1-3|few|TRBV6-6
CASSRSGGTGNTIYF
TGTGCCAGCAGTCGATCGGGGGGGACTGGAAACACCATATATTTT
>NA|TRBJ1-3|NA|TRBV5-1
CASSDGAFSGNTIYF
TGCGCCAGCAGCGATGGGGCCTTCTCTGGAAACACCATATATTTT
>TRBD1|TRBJ2-3|NA|TRBV5-6
CASSIADRAGTDTQYF
TGTGCCAGCAGCATAGCGGACAGGGCGGGGACAGATACGCAGTATTTT